The 24 T cell receptor beta chains given below trace back to one sample, sequenced in a study of T cell repertoires in cytomegalovirus infection (dated by TCRdb to about 2019). The treatment or condition label, as the study defines it: in vitro stimulation with specific CMV peptide epitopes to enrich CMV-specific T cells. Sequencing was carried out with an Illumina HiSeq 1500. The public sequencing data were trimmed at Q25 with fastp and processed into clonotypes with MiXCR by TCRdb, which kept only in-frame beta chains. Duplicate CDR3 protein sequences are folded into a single record with the most common DNA and genes. Here the sample has about a million distinct CDR3 sequences; around 29% occur a single time. The top ten clones comprise around an eighth of the sample. Antigen specificity for these receptors is unknown. The sample in question was cultured CD8+ T cells from PBMCs, obtained from culture after CMV antigen stimulation. The receptors originated from a human donor in good health (CMV status not recorded). Some clones in this sample may be carry-over from other donors' samples.

The table lists this clonotype with a count of one. The rearrangement joins TRBV5-1 to TRBJ1-1; TRBD1 agrees at 12 bases. The ends lost 2 bases at V and 5 bases at J; junction bases unmatched: 4. In germline, CDR1 is SGHRS, CDR2 YFSETQ. The CDR3 runs 15 residues. CDR3 DNA sequence: TGCGCCAGCAGCTTTGGGACAGGGGGCCGGACTGAAGCTTTCTTT. It specifies CASSFGTGGRTEAFF.

On this clonotype itself: A single base separates this from a much larger clone, so it may be a read error. The chain carries TRBV6-6 and TRBJ2-7; TRBD1 aligns across 8 bases. This CDR3 comprises 15 residues. Germline loops: CDR1 MNHNY, CDR2 SVGAGI (reference sequence). The CDR3 here is CVSSYLPQGAYEQYF. The DNA for the CDR3 is TGTGTCAGCAGTTACTTGCCGCAGGGGGCGTACGAGCAGTACTTC.

This clonotype was recorded a few times. The chain uses TRBV6-6 and TRBJ2-7, with 8 bases aligning to TRBD2. The germline gives CDR1 MNHNY, CDR2 SVGAGI (reference sequence). J lost 0 bases, V lost 4 bases, and 5 bases had no gene match. The CDR3 loop spans 15 amino acids. The CDR3 protein is CASSFSGASSYEQYF. The CDR3 region has the DNA TGTGCCAGCAGTTTTAGCGGGGCGAGCTCCTACGAGCAGTACTTC.

The sample holds many counts of this clonotype. The chain is built from TRBV12-5 and TRBJ2-5; 8 bases match TRBD1. There are 15 residues in the CDR3. Germline lookup yields CDR1 LGHNT and CDR2 FRNRAP. J gave up 5 bases and V 4 bases, and 9 bases lay outside the gene matches. The CDR3, as DNA: TGTGCTAGTGGTTCCTGGACAGGGCTGGGGGAGACCCAGTACTTC. The encoded protein is CASGSWTGLGETQYF.

The chain is built from TRBV10-3 and TRBJ2-7; D not certain. The CDR3 is 12 amino acids. V lost 2 bases to trimming and J lost 1 base, with 3 bases between them. The germline V gene has CDR1 ENHRY and CDR2 SYGVKD. For the CDR3, the DNA is TGTGCCATCAGTGAGGCGTCCTACGAGCAGTACTTC. It specifies CAISEASYEQYF.

V gene TRBV29-1 combines with J gene TRBJ1-2; 7 nucleotides agree with TRBD1. V lost 0 bases and J lost 5; bases outside the gene matches: 3. This CDR3 is built from 13 residues. CDR1 and CDR2 from the germline V gene are SQVTM and ANQGSEA. The CDR3 is CSVEEDRKYGYTF. The CDR3 DNA sequence: TGCAGCGTTGAAGAGGACAGGAAGTATGGCTACACCTTC.

This clonotype has a handful of counts. The chain is built from TRBV12-3 or TRBV12-4 and TRBJ2-3; TRBD2 matches 14 bases. Trimming cost V 3 bases and J 6 bases; bases outside gene matches: 5. The length of the CDR3 is 16 residues. The CDR3 coding sequence is TGTGCCAGCAGTTTCGGGACTAGCGGGGGTTTGGATACGCAGTATTTT. Translated: CASSFGTSGGLDTQYF.

This clonotype was seen many times. The chain carries TRBV7-2 and TRBJ2-7; 7 bases match TRBD1. The CDR3 is made up of 16 amino acids. The germline V gene has CDR1 SGHTA and CDR2 FQGNSA. Germline trimming cut 3 bases from V and 0 bases from J; bases unmatched to any gene: 8. CDR3 protein: CASSFYSGTVSYEQYF. The CDR3 DNA sequence: TGTGCCAGCAGCTTCTACTCCGGGACAGTCTCCTACGAGCAGTACTTC.

This clonotype was detected many times. V usage is TRBV19 and J usage is TRBJ1-5, with 8 bases that match TRBD1. V dropped 9 bases and J dropped 3; count of bases not matched to a gene: 7. The CDR3 is 14 residues long. Germline values: CDR1 LNHDA, CDR2 SQIVND (reference sequence). In nucleotides, the CDR3 is TGTGCCAGCAGTCCGGACAGGGCCAATCAGCCCCAGCATTTT. Protein product: CASSPDRANQPQHF. Looking up the rest from reference TRBV19 and TRBJ1-5 gives the full variable domain: DGGITQSPKYLFRKEGQNVTLSCEQNLNHDAMYWYRQDPGQGLRLIYYSQIVNDFQKGDIAEGYSVSREKKESFPLTVTSAQKNPTAFYLCASSPDRANQPQHFGDGTRLSIL.

This clonotype was seen repeatedly, ten times or more. This chain links TRBV7-2 with TRBJ2-7, with D perhaps being TRBD1 or TRBD2 (6 bases each). V lost 1 base and J 5 bases, leaving 9 bases between the germline ends. Germline loops: CDR1 SGHTA, CDR2 FQGNSA. This CDR3 is built from 13 residues. The chain's CDR3 is CASSLVGGDEQYV. The DNA for the CDR3 is TGTGCCAGCAGCTTAGTGGGGGGCGACGAGCAGTACGTC.

The CDR3 here is CASSSIAGVSTDTQYF. Here the CDR3 DNA reads TGTGCCAGCAGCTCAATAGCGGGGGTGAGCACAGATACGCAGTATTTT. The chain employs TRBV7-9 and TRBJ2-3; 9 positions agree with TRBD2. The V gene's germline CDR1 is SEHNR and CDR2 FQNEAQ (reference sequence). The V gene end was trimmed by 4 bases and the J gene end by 0 bases; junction bases not matched to a gene: 5. This CDR3 contains 16 residues.

This clonotype was observed a handful of times. The chain is built from TRBV12-3 or TRBV12-4 and TRBJ2-5, with 7 bases lining up with TRBD2. V was pared by 6 bases and J by 0 bases, with 13 bases of the junction left unmatched. This CDR3 spans 17 amino acids. This CDR3 is CASSDPGLSTYQETQYF. CDR3 sequence (DNA): TGTGCCAGCAGCGACCCGGGACTATCGACGTACCAAGAGACCCAGTACTTC.

V and J are TRBV7-2 and TRBJ2-2; D may be TRBD2 (6 bases). This CDR3 is built from 15 residues. The V end was cut by 3 bases, the J end by 6 bases, with 14 bases between. The germline V gene encodes CDR1 SGHTA and CDR2 FQGNSA. The CDR3 bases are TGTGCCAGCAGCTTGGGGGGAATAAACCCCGGGGAGCTGTTTTTT. This gives the protein CASSLGGINPGELFF.

The chain couples TRBV12-3 or TRBV12-4 to TRBJ2-5; 9 positions match TRBD2. With 3 bases clipped from V and 2 bases from J, the junction kept 4 bases outside the gene matches. The CDR3 has 15 residues. The CDR3 here is CASSLVSGGQETQYF. CDR3 in DNA: TGTGCCAGCAGTTTGGTGAGCGGGGGGCAAGAGACCCAGTACTTC.

This clonotype was observed at least ten times. The chain carries TRBV28 and TRBJ2-3; no firm D call. V lost 6 bases and J 2 bases, leaving 15 bases between the germline ends. There are 15 residues in the CDR3. Germline lookup yields CDR1 MDHEN and CDR2 SYDVKM. For the CDR3, the DNA is TGTGCCAGCAGCTTCCCGGCGACAATCACAGATACGCAGTATTTT. This codes for CASSFPATITDTQYF.

This clonotype appeared a few times. The chain joins TRBV19 to TRBJ1-1, with D unresolved. Trimming removed 5 bases at V and 1 base at J, with 11 bases between. Germline V lookup: CDR1 LNHDA, CDR2 SQIVND (reference sequence). The CDR3 spans 14 residues. The CDR3: CASSPAEGNTEAFF. The CDR3 region has the DNA TGTGCCAGTAGTCCCGCAGAGGGGAACACTGAAGCTTTCTTT.

This clonotype was picked up many times. CDR3 in amino acids: CASSWDVNTEAFF. The CDR3 bases are TGTGCCAGCAGCTGGGATGTGAACACTGAAGCTTTCTTT. V is TRBV7-2 and J is TRBJ1-1; D not certain. The CDR3 runs to 13 residues. CDR1 and CDR2 from the germline V gene are SGHTA and FQGNSA. V was clipped by 4 bases and J by 0 bases, with 6 bases between them.

The rearrangement joins TRBV20-1 to TRBJ1-2, with D possibly being TRBD1 (5 bases). CDR1 and CDR2 from the germline V gene are DFQATT and SNEGSKA (reference sequence). V lost 3 bases and J 5 bases, leaving 28 bases between the germline ends. This CDR3 spans 18 amino acids. Here the CDR3 reads CSASKGTGTPYGPYGYTF. The CDR3 DNA follows: TGCAGTGCTAGTAAGGGTACAGGTACACCCTATGGACCGTATGGCTACACCTTC.

The rearrangement joins TRBV5-1 to TRBJ2-7; D is unclear. Germline values: CDR1 SGHRS, CDR2 YFSETQ. The ends were cut back, 2 bases at V and 4 bases at J, with 13 bases in the middle. This CDR3 region has 14 residues. DNA for the CDR3: TGCGCCAGCAGCTTAGAAATTGAACTGTACGAGCAGTACTTC. Residues: CASSLEIELYEQYF.

The chain is built from TRBV15 and TRBJ2-7; perhaps TRBD1 as D (5 bases). Germline loops: CDR1 LNHNV, CDR2 YYDKDF (reference sequence). With 2 bases removed from V and 4 bases from J, the gap between germline ends came to 9 bases. The CDR3 is made up of 13 amino acids. In DNA form, the CDR3 reads TGTGCCACCAGCAGACCCAGGGCTTACGAGCAGTACTTC. Its translation is CATSRPRAYEQYF.

This clonotype was seen once. The V call is TRBV2, the J call TRBJ2-7, with TRBD2 identical over 7 bases. Germline CDR1 and CDR2: SNHLY and FYNNEI. This CDR3 spans 13 amino acids. Unmatched junction bases numbered 5, after V lost 7 bases and J lost 2 bases. This CDR3 is CASNGGTTYEQYV. As DNA, the CDR3 is TGTGCCAGCAACGGAGGGACTACCTACGAGCAGTACGTC.

The chain uses TRBV6-2 or TRBV6-3 and TRBJ2-7; possible D gene TRBD2, 5 bases. Germline-derived CDR1 and CDR2 are MNHEY and SVGEGT. Trimming took 6 bases from V and 1 from J, leaving 10 bases between them. The CDR3 is made up of 13 amino acids. For the CDR3, the DNA is TGTGCCAGCAGACGGGGTATATCCTACGAGCAGTACGTC. This gives the protein CASRRGISYEQYV.

This clonotype was seen more than once but under ten times. The chain uses TRBV10-2 and TRBJ2-3, with D possibly matching TRBD2 (5 bases). The CDR3 extends over 15 amino acids. Germline V lookup: CDR1 WSHSY, CDR2 SAAADI. V lost 2 bases to trimming and J lost 2 bases, with 11 bases between them. CDR3 sequence: CASSEDYPNTDTQYF. Here the CDR3 DNA reads TGCGCCAGCAGTGAGGACTACCCGAACACAGATACGCAGTATTTT.

The CDR3 DNA reads as TGCGCCAGCAGCCCGACAGGGGCGGCCGGGGAGCTGTTTTTT. Residues: CASSPTGAAGELFF. The genes are TRBV10-2 and TRBJ2-2, with 8 positions matching TRBD1. This CDR3 contains 14 residues. J lost 6 bases, V lost 6 bases, and 6 bases had no gene match. From germline, CDR1 is WSHSY and CDR2 SAAADI.